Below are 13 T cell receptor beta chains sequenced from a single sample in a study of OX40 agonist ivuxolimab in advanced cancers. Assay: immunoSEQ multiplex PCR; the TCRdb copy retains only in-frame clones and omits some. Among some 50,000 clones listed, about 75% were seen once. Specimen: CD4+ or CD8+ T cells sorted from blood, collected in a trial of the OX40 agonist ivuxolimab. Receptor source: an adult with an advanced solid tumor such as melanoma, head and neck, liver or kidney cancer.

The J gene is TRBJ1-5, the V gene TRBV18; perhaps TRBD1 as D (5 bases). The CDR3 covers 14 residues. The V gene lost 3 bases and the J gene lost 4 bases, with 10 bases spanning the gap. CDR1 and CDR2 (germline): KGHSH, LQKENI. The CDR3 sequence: CASSPAGTNQPQHF. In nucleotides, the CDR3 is TGTGCCAGCTCACCCGCTGGGACTAATCAGCCCCAGCATTTT.

CDR3 in DNA: TGTGCCAGCAGCTTAAGCGGGGGAGGCTACGAGCAGTACTTC. The encoded protein is CASSLSGGGYEQYF. This chain connects TRBV7-2 to TRBJ2-7; TRBD2 matches 8 bases. The V and J ends lost 2 bases and 3 bases, in that order; junction bases with no gene match: 3. In germline, CDR1 is SGHTA, CDR2 FQGNSA. The CDR3 covers 14 residues.

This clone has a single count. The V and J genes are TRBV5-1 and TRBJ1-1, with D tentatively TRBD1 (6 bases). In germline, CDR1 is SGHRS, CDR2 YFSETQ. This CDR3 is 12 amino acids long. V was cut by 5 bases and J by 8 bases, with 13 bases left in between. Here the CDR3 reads CASSLTGKEAFF. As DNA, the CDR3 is TGCGCCAGCAGTTTAACAGGGAAAGAAGCTTTCTTT.

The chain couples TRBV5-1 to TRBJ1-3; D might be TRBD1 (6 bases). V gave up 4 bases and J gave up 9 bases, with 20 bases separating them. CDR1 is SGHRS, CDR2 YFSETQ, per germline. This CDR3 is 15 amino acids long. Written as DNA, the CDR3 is TGCGCCAGCAGCGATGGAGCAGGGGACGCGAGCACCATATATTTT. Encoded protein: CASSDGAGDASTIYF.

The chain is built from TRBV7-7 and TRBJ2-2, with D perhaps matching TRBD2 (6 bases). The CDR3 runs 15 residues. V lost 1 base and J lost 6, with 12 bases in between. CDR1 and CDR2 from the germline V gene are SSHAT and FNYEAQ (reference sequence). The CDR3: CASSLGVADAGELFF. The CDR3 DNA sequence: TGTGCCAGCAGCTTAGGGGTAGCGGATGCCGGGGAGCTGTTTTTT.

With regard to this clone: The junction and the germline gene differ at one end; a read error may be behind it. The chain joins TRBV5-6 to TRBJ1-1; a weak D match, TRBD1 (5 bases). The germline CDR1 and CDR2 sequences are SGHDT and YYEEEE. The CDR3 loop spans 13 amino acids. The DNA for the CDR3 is TGTGCCAGCAGCTGGGCAGGGAACCCTGAAGCTTTCTTT. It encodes CASSWAGNPEAFF.

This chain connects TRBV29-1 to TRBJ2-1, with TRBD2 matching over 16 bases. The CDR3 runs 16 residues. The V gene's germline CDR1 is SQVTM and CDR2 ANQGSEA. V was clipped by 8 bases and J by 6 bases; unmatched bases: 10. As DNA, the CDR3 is TGCAGCATTAGAACCGGGACTAGCGGGAGGGCCAATGAGCAGTTCTTC. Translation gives CSIRTGTSGRANEQFF.

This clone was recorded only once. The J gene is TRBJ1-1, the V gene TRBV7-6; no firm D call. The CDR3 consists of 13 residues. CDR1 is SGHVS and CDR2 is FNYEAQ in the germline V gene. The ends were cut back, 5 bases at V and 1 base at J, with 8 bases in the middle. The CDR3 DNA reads TGTGCCAGCAGCCATAATAGGAACACTGAAGCTTTCTTT. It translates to CASSHNRNTEAFF.

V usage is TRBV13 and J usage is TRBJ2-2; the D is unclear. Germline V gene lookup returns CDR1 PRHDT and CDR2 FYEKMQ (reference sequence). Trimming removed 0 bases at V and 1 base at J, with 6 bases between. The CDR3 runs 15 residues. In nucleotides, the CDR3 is TGTGCCAGCAGCTTAGGCATCGGGAACACCGGGGAGCTGTTTTTT. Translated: CASSLGIGNTGELFF.

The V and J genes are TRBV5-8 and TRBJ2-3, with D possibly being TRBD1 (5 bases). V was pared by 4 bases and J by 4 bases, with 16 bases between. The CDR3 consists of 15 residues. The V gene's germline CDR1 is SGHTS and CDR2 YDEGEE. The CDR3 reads CASSPPQGTADTQYF. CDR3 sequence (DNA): TGTGCCAGCAGCCCTCCCCAGGGCACCGCAGATACGCAGTATTTT.

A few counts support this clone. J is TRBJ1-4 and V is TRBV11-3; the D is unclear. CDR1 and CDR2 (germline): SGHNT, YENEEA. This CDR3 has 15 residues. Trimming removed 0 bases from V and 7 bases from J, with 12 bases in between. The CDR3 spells CASSLDLTSLEKLFF. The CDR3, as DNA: TGTGCCAGCAGCTTAGATCTCACGAGTCTTGAAAAACTGTTTTTT.

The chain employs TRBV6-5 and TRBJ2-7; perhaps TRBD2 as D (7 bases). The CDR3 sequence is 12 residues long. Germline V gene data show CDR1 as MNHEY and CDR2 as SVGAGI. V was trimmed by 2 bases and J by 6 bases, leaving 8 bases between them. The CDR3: CASSYAGAEQYF. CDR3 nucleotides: TGTGCCAGCAGTTACGCGGGGGCCGAGCAGTACTTC.

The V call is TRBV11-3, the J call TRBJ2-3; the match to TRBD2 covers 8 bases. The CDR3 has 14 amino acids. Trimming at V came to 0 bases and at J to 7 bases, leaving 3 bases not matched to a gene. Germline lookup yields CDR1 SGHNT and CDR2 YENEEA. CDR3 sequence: CASSLDSGAHTQYF. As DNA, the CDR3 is TGTGCCAGCAGCTTAGATAGCGGGGCCCATACGCAGTATTTT.